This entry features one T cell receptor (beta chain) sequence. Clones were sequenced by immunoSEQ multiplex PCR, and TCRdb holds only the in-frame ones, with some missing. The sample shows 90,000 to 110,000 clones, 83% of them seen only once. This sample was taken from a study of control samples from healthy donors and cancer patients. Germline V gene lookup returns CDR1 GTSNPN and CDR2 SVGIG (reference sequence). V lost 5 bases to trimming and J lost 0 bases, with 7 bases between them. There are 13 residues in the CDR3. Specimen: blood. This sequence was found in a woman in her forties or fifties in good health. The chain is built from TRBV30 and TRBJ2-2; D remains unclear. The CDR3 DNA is TGTGCCTGGGACCCGACGAACACCGGGGAGCTGTTTTTT. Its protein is CAWDPTNTGELFF.